Following are 22 T cell receptor beta chains from one sample sequenced in a study of human T cells and chemical hapten exposure. The time point: patch test 3, about 24 weeks after DPC sensitization. Noted treatment: therapeutic diphenylcyclopropenone sensitization with weekly scalp DPC. TCRdb reprocessed the RACE reads with MiXCR, giving one entry per CDR3 protein. The sample holds about 190,000 distinct CDR3 sequences, under 25% seen once. The source material was whole blood, sampled in connection with sensitization to the hapten diphenylcyclopropenone (DPC). These receptors all come from a woman in her thirties or forties with alopecia areata. Some clones in this sample may be carry-over from other donors' samples.

This rearrangement joins TRBV6-1 to TRBJ1-1; 11 positions match TRBD1. The germline V gene encodes CDR1 MNHNS and CDR2 SASEGT. There are 13 residues in the CDR3. V lost 8 bases, J lost 4 bases, and 3 bases stayed unmatched. The CDR3 DNA reads TGTGCCAGCCGGGACAGGGGGGGCACTGAAGCTTTCTTT. This sequence encodes CASRDRGGTEAFF.

The V and J genes are TRBV7-2 and TRBJ2-7; TRBD1 matches at 9 bases. The CDR3 spans 15 residues. Trimming cost V 5 bases and J 0 bases; bases outside gene matches: 5. Germline V lookup: CDR1 SGHTA, CDR2 FQGNSA. Written as DNA, the CDR3 is TGTGCCAGCAGCCTGGGGACAGGGAGCTCCTACGAGCAGTACTTC. Translating gives CASSLGTGSSYEQYF.

This clonotype was picked up many times. The gene calls are TRBV5-1 and TRBJ2-1, with D tentatively TRBD2 (6 bases). The CDR3 length is 15 residues. Trimming stripped 4 bases from V and 7 bases from J, with 18 bases between. Germline V gene sequence: CDR1 SGHRS, CDR2 YFSETQ. CDR3 in DNA: TGCGCCAGCAGCCGGCCCGGGGGTGGGCTAAATGAGCAGTTCTTC. Protein sequence: CASSRPGGGLNEQFF.

V and J are TRBV12-3 or TRBV12-4 and TRBJ1-2; 9 nucleotides align to TRBD1. The junction had 11 bases not matched to a gene; V was cut back by 5 bases and J by 7 bases. The CDR3 is 15 residues long. CDR3 sequence reads: CASSANTGGGGGYTF. The CDR3 coding sequence is TGTGCCAGCAGTGCAAATACAGGGGGCGGGGGTGGCTACACCTTC.

There are a few counts of this clonotype. The rearrangement links TRBV9 to TRBJ2-1, with 12 nucleotides matching TRBD2. There are 15 residues in the CDR3. V lost 4 bases and J lost 9; bases outside the gene matches: 8. CDR1 and CDR2 from the germline V gene are SGDLS and YYNGEE. The chain's CDR3 is CASSPMVLAGGEQFF. The CDR3 DNA is TGTGCCAGCAGCCCCATGGTACTAGCGGGAGGTGAGCAGTTCTTC.

The chain recombines TRBV20-1 with TRBJ2-7; D unresolved. Per germline, CDR1 DFQATT and CDR2 SNEGSKA (reference sequence). The CDR3 contains 12 residues. V was trimmed by 2 bases and J by 2 bases, leaving 7 bases between them. CDR3 bases: TGCAGTGCTAGACGTATCCCCTACGAGCAGTACTTC. It translates to CSARRIPYEQYF.

With respect to this clonotype: This clone may be a read error of a much larger clone one base away. V is TRBV20-1 and J is TRBJ2-3; TRBD1 agrees at 11 bases. This CDR3 region has 15 residues. Per the germline V gene, CDR1 is DFQATT and CDR2 is SNEGSKA (reference sequence). V was clipped by 8 bases and J by 4 bases; unmatched bases: 11. The CDR3 protein is CSTNEGQGEADTQYF. For the CDR3, the DNA is TGCAGTACAAACGAGGGACAGGGGGAGGCAGATACGCAGTATTTT.

This clonotype was counted only a few times. Written as DNA, the CDR3 is TGTGCCAGCAGTCCGGGACTAGCGGGCGTAGATACGCAGTATTTT. This sequence encodes CASSPGLAGVDTQYF. This chain uses TRBV2 with TRBJ2-3; 12 bases are shared with TRBD2. The J segment lost 5 bases and the V segment lost 5 bases, leaving 5 bases of the junction unmatched. This CDR3 spans 15 amino acids. Per the germline V gene, CDR1 is SNHLY and CDR2 is FYNNEI.

There are a few counts of this clonotype. The genes are TRBV20-1 and TRBJ2-2, with D possibly being TRBD1 (5 bases). CDR1 is DFQATT, CDR2 SNEGSKA, per germline (reference sequence). This CDR3 is 12 amino acids long. V lost 4 bases and J 5 bases, leaving 8 bases between the germline ends. The CDR3 bases are TGCAGTGCTACGTCAGGGACCGGGGAGCTGTTTTTT. It specifies CSATSGTGELFF.

The chain has TRBV6-2 or TRBV6-3 and TRBJ2-5; TRBD2 agrees at 10 bases. The CDR3 sequence is 14 residues long. V lost 5 bases and J lost 4; bases outside the gene matches: 4. Germline V lookup: CDR1 MNHEY, CDR2 SVGEGT. The CDR3 loop is CASSTRTSGETQYF. DNA of the CDR3: TGTGCCAGCAGTACTCGGACTAGCGGAGAGACCCAGTACTTC.

V and J are TRBV20-1 and TRBJ2-7, with D hard to call. Trimming left V 0 bases short and J 3 bases short, with 9 bases between. CDR1 and CDR2 (germline): DFQATT, SNEGSKA (reference sequence). The CDR3 loop spans 13 amino acids. The CDR3 is CSARDRADYEQYF. The DNA of the CDR3 is TGCAGTGCTAGAGATCGTGCTGACTACGAGCAGTACTTC.

V gene TRBV9 combines with J gene TRBJ2-5; TRBD2 matches at 7 bases. Germline values: CDR1 SGDLS, CDR2 YYNGEE. V lost 0 bases and J lost 2; bases outside the gene matches: 7. CDR3 length equals 16 residues. CDR3 sequence (DNA): TGTGCCAGCAGCGTAGCAAGCGGGGTGGGTCAAGAGACCCAGTACTTC. Residues: CASSVASGVGQETQYF. The entire variable domain, with the rest obtained from reference TRBV9 and TRBJ2-5, is as follows: DSGVTQTPKHLITATGQRVTLRCSPRSGDLSVYWYQQSLDQGLQFLIQYYNGEERAKGNILERFSAQQFPDLHSELNLSSLELGDSALYFCASSVASGVGQETQYFGPGTRLLVL.

This clonotype came up a few times. The chain uses TRBV5-5 and TRBJ2-3; TRBD1 matches 10 bases. V lost 0 bases to trimming and J lost 4 bases; unmatched junction nucleotides: 5. The CDR3 sequence is 16 residues long. CDR1 and CDR2 (germline): SGHKS, YYEKEE (reference sequence). CDR3 nucleotide sequence: TGTGCCAGCAGCTTGGCGTTGACAGGGGGCGCAGATACGCAGTATTTT. Protein: CASSLALTGGADTQYF.

Ten or more counts support this clonotype. The chain couples TRBV5-1 to TRBJ1-1; TRBD1 might be the D (6 bases). Trimming cost V 4 bases and J 4 bases, with 17 bases left between them. Germline CDR1 and CDR2: SGHRS and YFSETQ. This CDR3 comprises 15 residues. CDR3 region: CASSPGHLGGTEAFF. The DNA for the CDR3 is TGCGCCAGCAGCCCGGGACACCTCGGAGGCACTGAAGCTTTCTTT.

This clonotype has a count of ten or more. This chain connects TRBV20-1 to TRBJ2-6, with D possibly TRBD1 on 5 matching bases. CDR3 length: 14 amino acids. Trimming took off 6 bases at V and 3 bases at J, with 12 bases between the two ends. From germline, CDR1 is DFQATT and CDR2 SNEGSKA (reference sequence). CDR3 in DNA: TGCAGTGCCGGGCAGGGAATTGGGGCCAACGTCCTGACTTTC. Protein sequence: CSAGQGIGANVLTF.

This chain uses TRBV3-1 with TRBJ1-1; D is uncertain. CDR3 length: 13 amino acids. The germline gives CDR1 LGHDT, CDR2 YNNKEL (reference sequence). The V gene lost 1 base and the J gene lost 2 bases, with 5 bases spanning the gap. The CDR3 sequence is CASSQGRNTEAFF. The DNA for the CDR3 is TGTGCCAGCAGCCAAGGCAGAAACACTGAAGCTTTCTTT.

The chain has TRBV29-1 and TRBJ2-2, with a weak D call TRBD2 (5 bases). CDR1 is SQVTM, CDR2 ANQGSEA, per germline. This CDR3 is 14 amino acids long. V dropped 4 bases and J dropped 3 bases, with 12 bases sitting between them. The CDR3, as DNA: TGCAGCGTTGGACGGGGATCGGACACCGGGGAGCTGTTTTTT. Translating it yields CSVGRGSDTGELFF.

The V call is TRBV28, the J call TRBJ1-2; D remains unclear. V lost 5 bases and J lost 8, with 12 bases in between. The CDR3 has 12 residues. Looked up from germline, CDR1 is MDHEN and CDR2 is SYDVKM. CDR3 nucleotide sequence: TGTGCCAGCAGTATGTGGGAAGAGGGCTACACCTTC. Its translation: CASSMWEEGYTF.

The chain employs TRBV20-1 and TRBJ1-1, with 8 bases fitting TRBD1. Germline V CDR1 and CDR2: DFQATT, SNEGSKA (reference sequence). The J segment lost 11 bases and the V segment lost 6 bases, leaving 11 bases of the junction unmatched. The CDR3 totals 12 residues. The CDR3 here is CSAPTGAPGAFF. In DNA form, the CDR3 reads TGCAGTGCACCGACAGGGGCGCCTGGGGCTTTCTTT.

This clonotype was seen ten or more times. The chain couples TRBV27 to TRBJ1-5; tentatively, D is TRBD1 (5 bases). V lost 0 bases and J lost 2, with 8 bases in between. Per germline, CDR1 MNHEY and CDR2 SMNVEV (reference sequence). This CDR3 region has 15 residues. The CDR3 DNA follows: TGTGCCAGCAGTTTATCGACGGGGGGCAATCAGCCCCAGCATTTT. Translated, it gives CASSLSTGGNQPQHF.

This clonotype has a handful of counts. The chain recombines TRBV7-9 with TRBJ2-7; D uncertain. In germline, CDR1 is SEHNR, CDR2 FQNEAQ (reference sequence). V was pared by 6 bases and J by 3 bases, with 6 bases between. This CDR3 comprises 11 residues. The CDR3, as DNA: TGTGCCAGCAGACCTGTCTACGAGCAGTACTTC. Amino acid sequence: CASRPVYEQYF.

This clonotype was picked up a small number of times. CDR3 residues: CTSSITTSGTDTQYF. The CDR3 coding sequence is TGCACCAGCAGCATAACGACTAGCGGCACAGATACGCAGTATTTT. The chain is built from TRBV1 and TRBJ2-3; the table gives TRBD2 as D, unverified against the DNA. TRBV1 is a listed pseudogene. This CDR3 region has 15 residues.